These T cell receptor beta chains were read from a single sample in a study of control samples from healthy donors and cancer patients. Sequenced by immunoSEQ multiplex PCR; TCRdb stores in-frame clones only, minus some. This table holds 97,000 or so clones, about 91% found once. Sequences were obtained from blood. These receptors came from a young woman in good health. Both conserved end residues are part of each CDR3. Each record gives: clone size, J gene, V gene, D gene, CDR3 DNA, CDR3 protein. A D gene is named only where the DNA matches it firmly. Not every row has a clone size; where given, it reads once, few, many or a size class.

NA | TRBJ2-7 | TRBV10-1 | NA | TGCGCCAGCAGTGAGTCACTGAGATCCTACGAGCAGTACTTC | CASSESLRSYEQYF
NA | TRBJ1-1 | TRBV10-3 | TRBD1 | TGTGCCACACGACAGGGGAAGAACACTGAAGCTTTCTTT | CATRQGKNTEAFF
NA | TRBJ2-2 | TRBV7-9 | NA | TGTGCCAGCAGCTTTAGGTCCCTCGGCGGCGGGGAGCTGTTTTTT | CASSFRSLGGGELFF
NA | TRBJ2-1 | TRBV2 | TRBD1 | TGTGCCAGCAGTGGACGGGACAGGGGCTACAATGAGCAGTTCTTC | CASSGRDRGYNEQFF
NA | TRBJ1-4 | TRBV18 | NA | TGTGCCAGCTCACGGGGCGCAACTAATGAAAAACTGTTTTTT | CASSRGATNEKLFF
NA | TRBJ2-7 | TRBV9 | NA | TGTGCCAGCAGCCCCTCTGGACATACCTACGAGCAGTACTTC | CASSPSGHTYEQYF
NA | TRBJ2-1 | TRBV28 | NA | TGTGCCAGCAGTAGCCCAGCTGAGCAGTTCTTC | CASSSPAEQFF
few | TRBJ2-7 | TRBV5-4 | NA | TGTGCCAGCAGCTTGACCGCGGGAAGCTCCTACGAGCAGTACTTC | CASSLTAGSSYEQYF
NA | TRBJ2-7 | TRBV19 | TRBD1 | TGTGCCAGTAGTGCGGGACAGGGGGTGGACGAGCAGTACTTC | CASSAGQGVDEQYF
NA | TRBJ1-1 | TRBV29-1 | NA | TGCAGCGTTGTTGAGGGCACGGGGGGCACTGAAGCTTTCTTT | CSVVEGTGGTEAFF
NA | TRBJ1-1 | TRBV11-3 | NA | TGTGCCAGCAGCTTTAAGGACACTGAAGCTTTCTTT | CASSFKDTEAFF
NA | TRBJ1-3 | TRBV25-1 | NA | TGTGCCACCAACTCTGGAAACACCATATATTTT | CATNSGNTIYF
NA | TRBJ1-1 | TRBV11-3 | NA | TGTGCCAGCAGCTCGCATCGGAGCCAGGAGACTGAAGCTTTCTTT | CASSSHRSQETEAFF
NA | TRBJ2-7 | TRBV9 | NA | TGTGCCAGCAGCGCAGTGGGGGGCGAGCAGTACTTC | CASSAVGGEQYF
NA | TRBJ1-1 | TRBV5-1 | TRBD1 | TGCGCCAGCAGCGGGACCACAGGGGACACTGAAGCTTTCTTT | CASSGTTGDTEAFF
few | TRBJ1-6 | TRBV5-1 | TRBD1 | TGCGCCAGCAGCTCGGGACAGGGGGCCGTATCACCCCTCCACTTT | CASSSGQGAVSPLHF
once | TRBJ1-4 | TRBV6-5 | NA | TGTGCCAGCAGCCGCGGAGGGGTCGGTGAAAAACTGTTTTTT | CASSRGGVGEKLFF
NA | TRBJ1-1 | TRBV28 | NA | TGTGCCAGCAGTTTAGGCGTTGGGGGGGGCGCAGGTGAAGCTTTCTTT | CASSLGVGGGAGEAFF
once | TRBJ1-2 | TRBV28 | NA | TGTGCCAGCAATCCGGTTGCTAACTATGGCTACACCTTC | CASNPVANYGYTF
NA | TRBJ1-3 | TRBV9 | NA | TGTGCCAGCAGCGGGGGACACTACTCTGGAAACACCATATATTTT | CASSGGHYSGNTIYF
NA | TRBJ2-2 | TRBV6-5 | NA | TGTGCCAGCAGTTACTCGGTGGCCTCCGGGGAGCTGTTTTTT | CASSYSVASGELFF
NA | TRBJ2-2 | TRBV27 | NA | TGTGCCAGCAAAGAAACCGTGGGGGTGTATACCGGGGAGCTGTTTTTT | CASKETVGVYTGELFF
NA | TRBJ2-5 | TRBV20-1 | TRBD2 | TGCAGTGCTAGTTGGCTAGCGGGAGAGACCCAGTACTTC | CSASWLAGETQYF
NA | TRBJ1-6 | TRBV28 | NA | TGTGCCAGCAGCCCGAACGGTAATTCACCCCTCCACTTT | CASSPNGNSPLHF
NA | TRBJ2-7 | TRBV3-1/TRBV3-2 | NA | TGTGCCAGCAGCCTGGGCTGGGACACCCCCTACGAGCAGTACTTC | CASSLGWDTPYEQYF
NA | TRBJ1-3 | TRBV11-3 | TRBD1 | TGTGCCACCACACAGGGGTCTGGAAACACCATATATTTT | CATTQGSGNTIYF
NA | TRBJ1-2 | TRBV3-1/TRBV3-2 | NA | TGTGCCAGCACCCACGAACCTATGACAGGAATACTCACCTTC | CASTHEPMTGILTF
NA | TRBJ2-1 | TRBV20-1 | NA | TGCAGTGCCCTACGTGGGGAGCAGTTCTTC | CSALRGEQFF
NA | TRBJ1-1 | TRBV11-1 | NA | TGTGCCAGCAGAGACCGGGCGCCTGGGGGCACTGAAGCTTTCTTT | CASRDRAPGGTEAFF
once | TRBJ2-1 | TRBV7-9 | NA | TGTGCCAGCAGCCTCGTAAGGGGGGCGGATGAGCAGTTCTTC | CASSLVRGADEQFF
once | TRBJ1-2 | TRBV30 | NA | TGTGCCTGGGGGCTCACGTATGGCTACACCTTC | CAWGLTYGYTF
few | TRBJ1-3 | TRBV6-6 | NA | TGTGCCAGCAGTTGGACCTCTGGAAACACCATATATTTT | CASSWTSGNTIYF
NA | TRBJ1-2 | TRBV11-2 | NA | TGTGCCAGCAGCTCCCTCCGGGGGGCGAGGAGAGGCTACACCTTC | CASSSLRGARRGYTF
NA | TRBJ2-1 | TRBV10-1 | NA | TGCGCCAGCTCAGACACAGCTTACAATGAGCAGTTCTTC | CASSDTAYNEQFF
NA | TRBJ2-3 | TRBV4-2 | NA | TGTGCCAGCAGCCAAGTTTCCCCCCAGGCGACAGATACGCAGTATTTT | CASSQVSPQATDTQYF
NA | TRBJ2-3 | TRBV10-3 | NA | TGTGCCATCCGACCCGATTCCACAGATACGCAGTATTTT | CAIRPDSTDTQYF
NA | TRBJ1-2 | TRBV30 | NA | TGTGCCAGGGACGTACCTAACTATGGCTACACCTTC | CARDVPNYGYTF
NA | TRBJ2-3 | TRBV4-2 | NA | TGTGCCAGCAGCCCAACTCCCCGGGGGGCCGCAGATACGCAGTATTTT | CASSPTPRGAADTQYF
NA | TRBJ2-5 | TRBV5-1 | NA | TGCGCCAGCAGCTTTACCCCAGCGAACCAAGAGACCCAGTACTTC | CASSFTPANQETQYF
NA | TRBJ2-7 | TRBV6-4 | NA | TGTGCCAGCCCGTCCCGGACAGCACCCTACGAGCAGTACTTC | CASPSRTAPYEQYF
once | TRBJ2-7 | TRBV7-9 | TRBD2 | TGTGCCAGCAGCCCCCAATCTAGCGGGGGGGCCGAGCAGTACTTC | CASSPQSSGGAEQYF
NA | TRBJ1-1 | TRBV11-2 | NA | TGTGCCAGCAGCTCGAGGACTGAAGCTTTCTTT | CASSSRTEAFF
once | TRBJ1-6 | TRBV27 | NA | TGTGCCAGCAGTCCGCCCTCGACTGCCCGAGACCTCCACTTT | CASSPPSTARDLHF
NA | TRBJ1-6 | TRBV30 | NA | TGTGCCTGGAGTGGACCCGGCGATGGTTCACCCCTCCACTTT | CAWSGPGDGSPLHF
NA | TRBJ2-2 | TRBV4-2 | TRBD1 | TGTGCCAGCAGCCCGAGACAGGGGGCGGCCGGGGAGCTGTTTTTT | CASSPRQGAAGELFF
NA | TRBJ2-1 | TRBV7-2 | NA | TGTGCCAGCAGCTTAGTTCTCCGGGGGGAGCAGTTCTTC | CASSLVLRGEQFF
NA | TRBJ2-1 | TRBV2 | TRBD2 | TGTGCCAGCAGTGCGCCAGCGGGGAACTACAATGAGCAGTTCTTC | CASSAPAGNYNEQFF
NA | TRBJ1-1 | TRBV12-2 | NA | TGTGCAAGTCGCTTAGACGGGGTAGAGTTTAACACTGAAGCTTTCTTT | CASRLDGVEFNTEAFF
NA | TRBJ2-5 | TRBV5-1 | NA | TGCGCCAGCAGCGAAACCCGGGAGACCCAGTACTTC | CASSETRETQYF
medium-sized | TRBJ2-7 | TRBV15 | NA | TGTGCCACCAGCAGAGATCGGGACGGCCCCTGGGAGCAGTACTTC | CATSRDRDGPWEQYF
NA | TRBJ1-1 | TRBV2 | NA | TGTGCCAGCAGTTCTTGGGACGGTGCTGAAGCTTTCTTT | CASSSWDGAEAFF
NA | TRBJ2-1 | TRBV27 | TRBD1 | TGTGCCAGCAGTTTGCCGGGACAGGGTCACAATGAGCAGTTCTTC | CASSLPGQGHNEQFF
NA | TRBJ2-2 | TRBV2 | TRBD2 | TGTGCCAGTATGAGCTCGGGACTAGCGGGGGGCACCGGGGAGCTGTTTTTT | CASMSSGLAGGTGELFF
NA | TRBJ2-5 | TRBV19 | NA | TGTGCCAGTACTCTAAGCGGGGACAAAGAGACCCAGTACTTC | CASTLSGDKETQYF
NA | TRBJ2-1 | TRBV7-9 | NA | TGTGCCAGCAGCGGGGGCCGGGAAGATTACAATGAGCAGTTCTTC | CASSGGREDYNEQFF